The source of this TCR beta chain is a study of blood T cell repertoires in COVID-19. Study overall: Samples came from the United States, Italy and Spain, spanning acute and convalescent COVID-19.

The protocol was immunoSEQ multiplex PCR, while the TCRdb copy is restricted to in-frame clones and leaves out a portion. The sample records 200,000 to 250,000 clones, 80% to 90% being singletons. There are 16 residues in the CDR3. Germline V CDR1 and CDR2: LNHDA, SQIVND (reference sequence). The J segment lost 1 base and the V segment lost 4 bases, leaving 6 bases of the junction unmatched. Sequenced input: peripheral blood. The V call is TRBV19, the J call TRBJ2-2; TRBD1 matches at 7 bases. The receptor was isolated from a man older than 75 with acute or convalescent COVID-19. The CDR3 is CASSTKTGRNTGELFF. CDR3 nucleotides: TGTGCCAGTAGTACAAAGACAGGGAGGAACACCGGGGAGCTGTTTTTT.